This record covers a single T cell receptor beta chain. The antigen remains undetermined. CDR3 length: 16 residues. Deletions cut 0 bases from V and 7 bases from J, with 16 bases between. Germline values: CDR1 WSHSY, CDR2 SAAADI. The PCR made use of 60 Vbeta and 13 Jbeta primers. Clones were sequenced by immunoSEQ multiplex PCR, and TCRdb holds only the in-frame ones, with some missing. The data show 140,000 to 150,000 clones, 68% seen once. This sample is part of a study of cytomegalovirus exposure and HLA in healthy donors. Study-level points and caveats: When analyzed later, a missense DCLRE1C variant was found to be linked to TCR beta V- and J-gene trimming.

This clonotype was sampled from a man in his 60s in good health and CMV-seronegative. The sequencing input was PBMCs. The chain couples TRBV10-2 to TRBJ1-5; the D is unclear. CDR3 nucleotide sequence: TGCGCCAGCAGTGAGTCGAGGGAGCCGGGTAGGCAGCCCCAGCATTTT. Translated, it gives CASSESREPGRQPQHF.